These 25 T cell receptor beta chains came from one sample sequenced in a study of T cell repertoires in cytomegalovirus infection. TCRdb fed the reads into MiXCR, producing one record per CDR3 protein. The table lists about 700,000 distinct CDR3 sequences, 33% of them singletons. No antigen has been identified for these receptors. Source: cultured PBMCs, taken from culture after CMV antigen stimulation. The receptors originated from a human donor in good health (CMV status not recorded). Some clones in this sample may be carry-over from other donors' samples.

There are many counts of this clonotype. CDR3: CASSLAQIAGDAEQYF. The CDR3 coding sequence is TGTGCCAGCAGCTTAGCGCAAATAGCGGGAGACGCCGAGCAGTACTTC. The V and J genes are TRBV7-9 and TRBJ2-7; TRBD2 matches at 9 bases. The germline CDR1 and CDR2 sequences are SEHNR and FQNEAQ (reference sequence). V lost 0 bases and J lost 6; bases outside the gene matches: 9. The CDR3 runs to 16 residues.

This clonotype was detected many times. The rearrangement links TRBV7-6 to TRBJ2-5; D may correspond to TRBD1 or TRBD2 (5 bases each). The V gene lost 2 bases and the J gene lost 9 bases, with 7 bases spanning the gap. CDR1 SGHVS and CDR2 FNYEAQ come from the germline V gene. The CDR3 spans 11 residues. CDR3 in amino acids: CASSLRGAQYF. CDR3 bases: TGTGCCAGCAGCTTACGAGGGGCCCAGTACTTC.

The V gene is TRBV4-1, the J gene TRBJ1-6, with D hard to call. The CDR3 consists of 16 residues. Germline CDR1 reads MGHRA; CDR2 reads YSYEKL. Trimming removed 6 bases from V and 7 bases from J, with 19 bases in between. The DNA of the CDR3 is TGCGCCAGCAGTCAGTTACCCTTCACCCTGAATTCACCCCTCCACTTT. Amino acid sequence: CASSQLPFTLNSPLHF.

This clonotype was found many times. This chain uses TRBV12-3 or TRBV12-4 with TRBJ1-5; D is unresolved. The CDR3 contains 14 residues. Between the trimmed V and J ends, which lost 6 bases and 3 bases, there was a span of 12 bases. The CDR3, as DNA: TGTGCCAGCAGCTTAACGGGGTCCAATCAGCCCCAGCATTTT. Its translation: CASSLTGSNQPQHF.

CDR3 nucleotide sequence: TGTGCCAGCAGCTTAGATACGGACAGAGAAGCTTTCTTT. Protein: CASSLDTDREAFF. The chain carries TRBV7-2 and TRBJ1-1; possibly TRBD1 for D (6 bases). CDR1 and CDR2 from the germline V gene are SGHTA and FQGNSA. There are 13 residues in the CDR3. V was cut by 1 base and J by 8 bases, with 11 bases left in between.

The chain uses TRBV18 and TRBJ1-1, with a weak D call TRBD1 (5 bases). Per germline, CDR1 KGHSH and CDR2 LQKENI. The ends were cut back, 3 bases at V and 0 bases at J, with 11 bases in the middle. The CDR3 is 15 amino acids. The DNA for the CDR3 is TGTGCCAGCTCACCCCGGGGGGAAATGAACACTGAAGCTTTCTTT. Residues: CASSPRGEMNTEAFF.

The gene calls are TRBV19 and TRBJ2-1, with TRBD2 matching over 8 bases. The CDR3 contains 16 residues. Per the germline V gene, CDR1 is LNHDA and CDR2 is SQIVND (reference sequence). V lost 5 bases, J lost 7 bases, and 13 bases stayed unmatched. CDR3 DNA: TGTGCCAGTAGTCTACCTCCGGGAGGGCCCCCAAATGAGCAGTTCTTC. As protein: CASSLPPGGPPNEQFF.

The chain links TRBV7-2 to TRBJ2-5; D is unclear. Trimming stripped 1 base from V and 4 bases from J, with 10 bases between. The CDR3 runs to 14 residues. CDR1 is SGHTA, CDR2 FQGNSA, per germline. For the CDR3, the DNA is TGTGCCAGCAGCTTAGATGGCGGTGGAGAGACCCAGTACTTC. Translating it yields CASSLDGGGETQYF.

As regards this clonotype: Just one base apart from a much larger clone, this may be a read error. The V gene is TRBV25-1, the J gene TRBJ1-2; a possible D gene is TRBD1 (5 bases). The germline V gene encodes CDR1 MGHDK and CDR2 SYGVNS. The CDR3 extends over 12 amino acids. V was pared by 5 bases and J by 4 bases, with 8 bases between. The CDR3 bases are TGTGCCAGCAGTTGGGGGGGCTATGGCTACACCTTC. Protein: CASSWGGYGYTF.

This clonotype appeared a few times. CDR3 protein: CASSLQARGDTQYF. The CDR3 nucleotides are TGTGCCAGCAGCTTACAAGCTCGGGGGGATACGCAGTATTTT. This chain connects TRBV7-9 to TRBJ2-3, with D maybe TRBD2 (6 bases). V shed 2 bases and J shed 6 bases, with 12 bases lying between them. Germline loops: CDR1 SEHNR, CDR2 FQNEAQ (reference sequence). The CDR3 loop spans 14 amino acids.

Of note for this clonotype: Possible read error: a much larger clone is one base away. This chain uses TRBV7-2 with TRBJ2-1; D not certain. The germline V gene encodes CDR1 SGHTA and CDR2 FQGNSA. Trimming stripped 1 base from V and 5 bases from J, with 6 bases between. The CDR3 contains 13 residues. CDR3 sequence reads: CASSLVENNEQFF. The DNA of the CDR3 is TGTGCCAGCAGCTTAGTGGAGAACAATGAGCAGTTCTTC.

Ten or more counts support this clonotype. The chain has TRBV10-3 and TRBJ1-1; D remains ambiguous. CDR3 length: 13 amino acids. V was clipped by 5 bases and J by 1 base, with 8 bases between them. Per the germline V gene, CDR1 is ENHRY and CDR2 is SYGVKD. CDR3 sequence reads: CAISQTENTEAFF. DNA for the CDR3: TGTGCCATCAGTCAAACAGAGAACACTGAAGCTTTCTTT.

J is TRBJ2-3 and V is TRBV12-3 or TRBV12-4, with 9 bases fitting TRBD1. The CDR3 is 15 residues long. Trimming took 7 bases from V and 2 from J; bases not matched to a gene: 7. The CDR3 protein is CASTLGQGLTDTQYF. CDR3 bases: TGTGCCAGCACCTTGGGACAGGGCCTCACAGATACGCAGTATTTT.

This clonotype was picked up a small number of times. This chain connects TRBV7-9 to TRBJ1-2; D not certain. Trimming removed 5 bases at V and 4 bases at J, with 26 bases between. Germline CDR1 and CDR2: SEHNR and FQNEAQ (reference sequence). The CDR3 has 18 amino acids. The CDR3 protein is CASSPPAGRQRIFYGYTF. Here the CDR3 DNA reads TGTGCCAGCAGCCCCCCCGCGGGTCGGCAGCGGATTTTCTATGGCTACACCTTC.

This sequence joins TRBV7-4 and TRBJ2-5; no reliable D call. V lost 3 bases and J 6 bases, leaving 8 bases between the germline ends. There are 12 residues in the CDR3. Germline CDR1 is SGHVT and CDR2 is SQSDAQ. Here the CDR3 DNA reads TGTGCCAGCAGCTTCGCTGGGAAGACCCAGTACTTC. This translates into CASSFAGKTQYF.

The rearrangement uses TRBV2 and TRBJ2-3; D not resolved. Germline V gene data show CDR1 as SNHLY and CDR2 as FYNNEI. The V end lost 11 bases, the J end lost 4 bases, and 13 bases lay between the germline ends. There are 12 residues in the CDR3. CDR3 in DNA: TGTGCCGACGCACTCTCCGCAGATACGCAGTATTTT. It translates to CADALSADTQYF.

This clonotype was seen a few times. The V call is TRBV7-8, the J call TRBJ1-5; the D gene is possibly TRBD1 (5 bases). This CDR3 region has 14 residues. V dropped 0 bases and J dropped 7 bases, with 10 bases sitting between them. CDR1 is SGHVS, CDR2 FQNEAQ, per germline. This CDR3 is CASSLAQGRQPQHF. CDR3 bases: TGTGCCAGCAGCTTAGCGCAGGGCCGGCAGCCCCAGCATTTT.

The table lists this clonotype with a few counts. The chain links TRBV7-2 to TRBJ2-4; tentatively, D is TRBD1 (5 bases). This CDR3 spans 16 amino acids. Germline V gives CDR1 SGHTA, CDR2 FQGNSA. V gave up 3 bases and J gave up 0 bases, with 12 bases separating them. CDR3: CASSFDRLLAKNIQYF. For the CDR3, the DNA is TGTGCCAGCAGCTTCGACAGATTACTAGCCAAAAACATTCAGTACTTC.

This clonotype was seen only a few times. This chain joins TRBV6-1 and TRBJ2-5; 10 bases fit TRBD2. The CDR3 is 15 residues long. The V gene's germline CDR1 is MNHNS and CDR2 SASEGT. Germline trimming cut 5 bases from V and 1 base from J; bases unmatched to any gene: 4. CDR3: CASSRSGGLQETQYF. The CDR3 region has the DNA TGTGCCAGCAGTCGTAGCGGGGGGCTCCAAGAGACCCAGTACTTC.

The table lists this clonotype with a few counts. The chain is built from TRBV27 and TRBJ2-6; D is ambiguous. The CDR3 runs 18 residues. Trimming removed 7 bases from V and 4 bases from J, with 23 bases in between. Germline V gene data show CDR1 as MNHEY and CDR2 as SMNVEV (reference sequence). CDR3: CASTLAVRYPPGANVLTF. CDR3 nucleotide sequence: TGTGCCAGCACCCTGGCGGTCCGGTACCCACCCGGGGCCAACGTCCTGACTTTC.

This clonotype occurred a few times. V is TRBV4-2 and J is TRBJ1-5; D might be TRBD1 (5 bases). V was clipped by 0 bases and J by 5 bases, with 14 bases between them. CDR3 length: 16 amino acids. Per germline, CDR1 LGHNA and CDR2 YNFKEQ. In DNA form, the CDR3 reads TGTGCCAGCAGCCAAGATGCAGGGTGGCGGGATCAGCCCCAGCATTTT. Residues: CASSQDAGWRDQPQHF.

The chain recombines TRBV25-1 with TRBJ1-1, with 9 nucleotides matching TRBD1. CDR1 is MGHDK, CDR2 SYGVNS, per germline. This CDR3 spans 15 amino acids. The V segment lost 1 base and the J segment 4 bases; nucleotides outside the gene matches: 4. Here the CDR3 DNA reads TGTGCCAGCAGTGAATCTGTGACAGGGGGCACTGAAGCTTTCTTT. Translating gives CASSESVTGGTEAFF.

CDR3 DNA sequence: TGTGCCAGCAGCGTAGCGCCTGGGGACATTCAGTACTTC. It specifies CASSVAPGDIQYF. V gene TRBV9 combines with J gene TRBJ2-4; unclear D gene. Germline V gives CDR1 SGDLS, CDR2 YYNGEE. Trimming took 0 bases from V and 8 from J, leaving 9 bases between them. The CDR3 spans 13 residues.

This clonotype showed up just a few times. The CDR3 DNA reads as TGTGCCATCAGTGACAGGGTTAATTCACCCCTCCACTTT. Amino acid sequence: CAISDRVNSPLHF. The chain links TRBV10-3 to TRBJ1-6, with a weak D call TRBD1 (5 bases). Trimming took 3 bases from V and 6 from J, leaving 6 bases between them. CDR3 length equals 13 residues. The germline CDR1 and CDR2 sequences are ENHRY and SYGVKD.

V and J are TRBV6-2 or TRBV6-3 and TRBJ2-4; D may be TRBD2 (5 bases). The V end lost 2 bases, the J end lost 3 bases, and 14 bases lay between the germline ends. The CDR3 is 16 amino acids. CDR1 and CDR2 (germline): MNHEY, SVGEGT. CDR3 protein: CASSYLPGSSKNIQYF. The CDR3 DNA is TGTGCCAGCAGTTACCTCCCGGGGTCGAGCAAAAACATTCAGTACTTC.